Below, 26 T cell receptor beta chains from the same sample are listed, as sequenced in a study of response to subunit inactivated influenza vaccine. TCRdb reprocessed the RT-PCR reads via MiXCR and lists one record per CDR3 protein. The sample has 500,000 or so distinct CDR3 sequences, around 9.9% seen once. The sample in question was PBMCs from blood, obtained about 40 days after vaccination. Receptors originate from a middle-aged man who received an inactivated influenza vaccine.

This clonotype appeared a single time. This chain's CDR3 is CAWSVGQNNSPLHF. CDR3 bases: TGTGCCTGGAGTGTGGGTCAGAATAATTCACCCCTCCACTTT. V usage is TRBV30 and J usage is TRBJ1-6, with D unclear. The germline V gene encodes CDR1 GTSNPN and CDR2 SVGIG (reference sequence). The CDR3 is 14 residues long. Deletions cut 0 bases from V and 5 bases from J, with 8 bases between.

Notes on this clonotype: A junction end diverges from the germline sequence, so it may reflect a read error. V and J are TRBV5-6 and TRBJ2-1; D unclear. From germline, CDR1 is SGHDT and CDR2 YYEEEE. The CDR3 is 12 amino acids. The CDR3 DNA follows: TGTGTCAGCAGCTTGTATGACAATGAGCAGTTCTTC. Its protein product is CVSSLYDNEQFF.

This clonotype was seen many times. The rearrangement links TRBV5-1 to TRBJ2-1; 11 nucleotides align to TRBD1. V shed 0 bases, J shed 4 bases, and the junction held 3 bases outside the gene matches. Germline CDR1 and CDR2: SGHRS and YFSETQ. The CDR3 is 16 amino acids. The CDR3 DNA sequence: TGCGCCAGCAGCTTGGGAGGGACAGGGGGTTACAATGAGCAGTTCTTC. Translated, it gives CASSLGGTGGYNEQFF.

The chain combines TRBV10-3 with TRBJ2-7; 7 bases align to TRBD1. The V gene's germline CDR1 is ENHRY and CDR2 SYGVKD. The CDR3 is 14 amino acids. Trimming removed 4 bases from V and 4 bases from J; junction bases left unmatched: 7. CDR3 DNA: TGTGCCATCAGTGGGGGACAGATGGATTACGAGCAGTACTTC. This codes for CAISGGQMDYEQYF.

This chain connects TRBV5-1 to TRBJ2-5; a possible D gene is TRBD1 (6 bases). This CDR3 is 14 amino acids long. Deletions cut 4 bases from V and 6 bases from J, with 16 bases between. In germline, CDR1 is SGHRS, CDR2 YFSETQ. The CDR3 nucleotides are TGCGCCAGCAGCCCAGGGGCGGTGGTGCAGACCCAGTACTTC. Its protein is CASSPGAVVQTQYF.

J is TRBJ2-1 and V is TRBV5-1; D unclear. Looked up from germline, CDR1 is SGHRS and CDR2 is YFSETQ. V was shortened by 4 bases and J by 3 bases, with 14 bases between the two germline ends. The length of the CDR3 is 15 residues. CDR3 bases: TGCGCCAGCAGCCCGATGAATCTGGACTACAATGAGCAGTTCTTC. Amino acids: CASSPMNLDYNEQFF.

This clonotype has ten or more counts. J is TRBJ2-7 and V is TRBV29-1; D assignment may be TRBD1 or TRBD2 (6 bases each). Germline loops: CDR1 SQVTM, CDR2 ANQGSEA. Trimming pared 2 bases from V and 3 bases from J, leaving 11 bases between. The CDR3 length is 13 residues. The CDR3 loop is CSVERGAGYEQYF. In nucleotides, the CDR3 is TGCAGCGTTGAAAGGGGGGCGGGCTACGAGCAGTACTTC.

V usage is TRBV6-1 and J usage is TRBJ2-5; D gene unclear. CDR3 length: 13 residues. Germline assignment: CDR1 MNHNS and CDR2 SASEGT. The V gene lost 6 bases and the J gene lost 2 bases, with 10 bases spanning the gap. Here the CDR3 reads CASSLDLQETQYF. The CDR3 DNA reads TGTGCCAGCAGCCTAGACTTACAAGAGACCCAGTACTTC.

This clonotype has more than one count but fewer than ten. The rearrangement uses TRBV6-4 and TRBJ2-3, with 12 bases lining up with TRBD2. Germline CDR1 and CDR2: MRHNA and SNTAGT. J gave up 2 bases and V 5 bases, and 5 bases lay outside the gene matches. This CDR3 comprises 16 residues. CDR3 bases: TGTGCCAGCAGTTTCACTAGCGGGGGGACCACAGATACGCAGTATTTT. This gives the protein CASSFTSGGTTDTQYF.

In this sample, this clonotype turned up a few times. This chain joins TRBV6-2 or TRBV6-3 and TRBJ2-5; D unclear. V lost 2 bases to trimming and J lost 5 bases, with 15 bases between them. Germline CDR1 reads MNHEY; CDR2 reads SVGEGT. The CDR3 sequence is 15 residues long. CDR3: CASSYGKVWSETQYF. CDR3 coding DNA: TGTGCCAGCAGTTACGGAAAGGTTTGGTCGGAGACCCAGTACTTC.

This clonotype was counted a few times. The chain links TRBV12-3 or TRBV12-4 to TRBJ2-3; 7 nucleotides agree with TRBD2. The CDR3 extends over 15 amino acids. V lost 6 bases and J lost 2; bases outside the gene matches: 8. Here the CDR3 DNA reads TGTGCCAGCAGCACCACGACTAGCTCCACAGATACGCAGTATTTT. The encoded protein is CASSTTTSSTDTQYF.

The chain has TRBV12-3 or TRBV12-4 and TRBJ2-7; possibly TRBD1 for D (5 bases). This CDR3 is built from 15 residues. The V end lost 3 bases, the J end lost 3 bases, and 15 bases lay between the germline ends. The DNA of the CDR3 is TGTGCCAGCAGTTTGGTCAGGGCTTCGGGCTACGAGCAGTACTTC. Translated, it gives CASSLVRASGYEQYF.

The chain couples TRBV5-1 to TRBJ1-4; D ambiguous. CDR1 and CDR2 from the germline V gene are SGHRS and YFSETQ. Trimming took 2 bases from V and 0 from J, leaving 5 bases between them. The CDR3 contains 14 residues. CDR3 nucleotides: TGCGCCAGCAGCTTCCAGGCAACTAATGAAAAACTGTTTTTT. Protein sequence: CASSFQATNEKLFF. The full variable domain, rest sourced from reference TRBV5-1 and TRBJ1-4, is KAGVTQTPRYLIKTRGQQVTLSCSPISGHRSVSWYQQTPGQGLQFLFEYFSETQRNKGNFPGRFSGRQFSNSRSEMNVSTLELGDSALYLCASSFQATNEKLFFGSGTQLSVL.

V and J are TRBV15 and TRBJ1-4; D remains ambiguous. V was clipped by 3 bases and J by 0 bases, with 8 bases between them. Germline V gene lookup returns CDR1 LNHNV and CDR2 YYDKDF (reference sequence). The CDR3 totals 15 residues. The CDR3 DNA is TGTGCCACCAGCAGTGCGCAGGCAACTAATGAAAAACTGTTTTTT. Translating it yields CATSSAQATNEKLFF.

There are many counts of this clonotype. CDR3 DNA sequence: TGTGCCAGCAGTACCCAGAGAGGGACAAGCCCCCAAGAGACCCAGTACTTC. This encodes CASSTQRGTSPQETQYF. The chain joins TRBV25-1 to TRBJ2-5; D might be TRBD1 (6 bases). Between the trimmed V and J ends, which lost 5 bases and 1 base, there was a span of 20 bases. This CDR3 has 17 amino acids. CDR1 and CDR2 from the germline V gene are MGHDK and SYGVNS.

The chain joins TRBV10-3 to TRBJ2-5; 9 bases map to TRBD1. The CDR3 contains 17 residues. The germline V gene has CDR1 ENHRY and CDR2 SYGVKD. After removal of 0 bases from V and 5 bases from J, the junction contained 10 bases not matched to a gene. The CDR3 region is CAISESITRGQGETQYF. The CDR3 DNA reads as TGTGCCATCAGTGAGTCGATTACCCGAGGACAGGGGGAGACCCAGTACTTC.

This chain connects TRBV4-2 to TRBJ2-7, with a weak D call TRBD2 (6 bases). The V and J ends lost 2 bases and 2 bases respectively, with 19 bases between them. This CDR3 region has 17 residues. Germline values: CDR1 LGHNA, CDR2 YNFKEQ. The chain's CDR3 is CASSQLALMRDPYEQYF. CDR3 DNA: TGTGCCAGCAGCCAACTAGCATTGATGCGGGACCCCTACGAGCAGTACTTC.

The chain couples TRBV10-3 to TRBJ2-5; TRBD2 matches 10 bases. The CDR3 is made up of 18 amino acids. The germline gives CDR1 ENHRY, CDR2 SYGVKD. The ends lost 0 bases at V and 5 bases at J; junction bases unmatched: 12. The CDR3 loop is CAISESITLAGPAETQYF. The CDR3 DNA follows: TGTGCCATCAGTGAGTCGATTACACTAGCGGGGCCCGCGGAGACCCAGTACTTC.

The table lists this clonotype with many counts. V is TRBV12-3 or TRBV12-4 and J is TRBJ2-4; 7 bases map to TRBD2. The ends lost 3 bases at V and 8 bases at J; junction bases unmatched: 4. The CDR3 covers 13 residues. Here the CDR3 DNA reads TGTGCCAGCAGTTTCCGGGGGGAAGACATTCAGTACTTC. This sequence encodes CASSFRGEDIQYF.

CDR3 nucleotides: TGTGCCAGCACCGAATCCCGATACTACGAGCAGTACTTC. Its protein product is CASTESRYYEQYF. The gene calls are TRBV7-8 and TRBJ2-7; D is uncertain. The V gene's germline CDR1 is SGHVS and CDR2 FQNEAQ. The CDR3 spans 13 residues. Trimming pared 7 bases from V and 3 bases from J, leaving 13 bases between.

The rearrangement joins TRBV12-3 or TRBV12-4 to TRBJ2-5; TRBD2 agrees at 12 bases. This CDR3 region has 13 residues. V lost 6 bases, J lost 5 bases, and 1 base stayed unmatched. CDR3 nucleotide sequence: TGTGCCAGCAGGACTAGCGGGGGCGAGACCCAGTACTTC. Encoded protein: CASRTSGGETQYF.

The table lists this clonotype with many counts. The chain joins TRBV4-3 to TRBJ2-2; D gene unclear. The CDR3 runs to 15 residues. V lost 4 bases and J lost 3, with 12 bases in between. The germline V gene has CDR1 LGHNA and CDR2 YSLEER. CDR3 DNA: TGCGCCAGCAGCCTCGACCTCGGGTACACCGGGGAGCTGTTTTTT. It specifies CASSLDLGYTGELFF.

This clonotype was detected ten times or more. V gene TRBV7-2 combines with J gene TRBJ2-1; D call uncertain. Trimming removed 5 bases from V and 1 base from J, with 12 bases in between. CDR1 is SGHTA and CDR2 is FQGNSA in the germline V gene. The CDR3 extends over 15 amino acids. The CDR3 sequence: CASSLSGVSYNEQFF. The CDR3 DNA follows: TGTGCCAGCAGCCTCTCGGGTGTATCCTACAATGAGCAGTTCTTC.

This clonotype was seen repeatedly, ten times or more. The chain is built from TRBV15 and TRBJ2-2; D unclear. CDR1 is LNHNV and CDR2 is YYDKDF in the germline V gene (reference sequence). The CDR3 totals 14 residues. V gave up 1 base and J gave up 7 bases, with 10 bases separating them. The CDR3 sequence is CATSRVRVGGELFF. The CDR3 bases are TGTGCCACCAGCAGAGTCCGGGTCGGCGGGGAGCTGTTTTTT. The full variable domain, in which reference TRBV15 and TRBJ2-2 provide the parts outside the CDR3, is DAMVIQNPRYQVTQFGKPVTLSCSQTLNHNVMYWYQQKSSQAPKLLFHYYDKDFNNEADTPDNFQSRRPNTSFCFLDIRSPGLGDTAMYLCATSRVRVGGELFFGEGSRLTVL.

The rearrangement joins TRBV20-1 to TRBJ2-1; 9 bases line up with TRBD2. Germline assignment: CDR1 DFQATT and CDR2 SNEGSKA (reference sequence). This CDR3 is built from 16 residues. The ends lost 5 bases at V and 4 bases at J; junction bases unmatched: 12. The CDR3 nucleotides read TGCAGTGCTTGGGACCCCGGACTAGCGACATACAATGAGCAGTTCTTC. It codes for CSAWDPGLATYNEQFF.

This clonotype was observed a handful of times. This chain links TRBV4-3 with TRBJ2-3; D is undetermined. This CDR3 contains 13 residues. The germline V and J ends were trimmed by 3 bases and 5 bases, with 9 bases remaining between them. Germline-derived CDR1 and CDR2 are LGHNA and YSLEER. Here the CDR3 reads CASSQLAGDTQYF. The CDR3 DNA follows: TGCGCCAGCAGCCAGTTGGCCGGAGATACGCAGTATTTT.